Listed here is a single TCR beta chain. This specimen comes from a study of technical replicates of blood from a handful of donors. Per the germline V gene, CDR1 is SNHLY and CDR2 is FYNNEI. V was shortened by 2 bases and J by 8 bases, with 4 bases between the two germline ends. This CDR3 contains 11 residues. Sequencing used immunoSEQ multiplex PCR; TCRdb keeps in-frame clones, though not all of them. This table has under 100,000 clones, approximately 95% appearing once. The J gene is TRBJ2-1, the V gene TRBV2; D gene ambiguous. This clonotype was obtained from a human donor in good health. What was sequenced was T cells isolated from PBMCs. CDR3 loop: CASSEFDEQFF. CDR3 bases: TGTGCCAGCAGTGAATTCGATGAGCAGTTCTTC.